The 9 T cell receptor beta chains in this list originate from one sample, sequenced in a study of glioma-infiltrating T cells. Using RNA template, CDR3s of TCR alpha and beta were amplified with iRepertoire arm-PCR. TCRdb re-derived calls from the multiplex PCR reads in MiXCR, one entry per CDR3 protein. The sample has 100,000 to 150,000 distinct CDR3 sequences; 20% to 25% are singletons. The sample taken for sequencing was glioma tissue, nonneoplastic brain tissue, or PBMCs (not recorded which). These receptors were obtained from a human donor with low-grade glioma or glioblastoma, undergoing nonglioma brain surgery, or in good health (not recorded which).

Details on this clonotype: This clone may be a read error of a much larger clone one base away. V is TRBV28 and J is TRBJ2-7; D not resolved. The V end was cut by 6 bases, the J end by 0 bases, with 12 bases between. This CDR3 comprises 14 residues. In germline, CDR1 is MDHEN, CDR2 SYDVKM. The CDR3 coding sequence is TGTGCCAGCAGCCAAGGCTACAACTCCTACGAGCAGTACTTC. Translation: CASSQGYNSYEQYF.

Many counts were recorded for this clonotype. The chain is built from TRBV19 and TRBJ2-1, with 8 positions matching TRBD1. Germline CDR1 is LNHDA and CDR2 is SQIVND (reference sequence). V dropped 7 bases and J dropped 0; count of bases not matched to a gene: 14. This CDR3 region has 18 residues. CDR3 nucleotide sequence: TGTGCCAGTATCCCGCACCCCAGGGGGCTAAGCTCCTACAATGAGCAGTTCTTC. This codes for CASIPHPRGLSSYNEQFF.

Remarks on this clonotype: The germline gene is not matched at one end of the junction; a read error may be the cause. The V call is TRBV5-1, the J call TRBJ1-5; D not certain. Germline CDR1 reads SGHRS; CDR2 reads YFSETQ. The CDR3 length is 14 residues. The CDR3 DNA reads TGCGCCAGCAGCTTAGGTGGATCAAATCAGCACCAGCATTTT. Protein sequence: CASSLGGSNQHQHF.

This clonotype was detected ten times or more. J is TRBJ2-5 and V is TRBV19; 8 nucleotides agree with TRBD1. J was trimmed by 1 base and V by 3 bases; bases with no gene match: 7. CDR1 LNHDA and CDR2 SQIVND come from the germline V gene (reference sequence). The CDR3 totals 16 residues. The DNA of the CDR3 is TGTGCCAGTAGTATTGAGGGGACAGGCCTCCAAGAGACCCAGTACTTC. Translated: CASSIEGTGLQETQYF.

CDR3 sequence: CASSPGGAYGANVLTF. The CDR3 DNA follows: TGTGCCAGCTCACCAGGGGGGGCGTATGGGGCCAACGTCCTGACTTTC. The chain recombines TRBV18 with TRBJ2-6, with D tentatively TRBD2 (7 bases). V was pared by 2 bases and J by 3 bases, with 11 bases between. This CDR3 contains 16 residues. Germline values: CDR1 KGHSH, CDR2 LQKENI.

In DNA form, the CDR3 reads TGTGCCAGCAGCCTCGGACAGATCTCTGGAAACACCATATATTTT. It is translated as CASSLGQISGNTIYF. The rearrangement uses TRBV3-1 and TRBJ1-3; weak D call: TRBD1 (6 bases). This CDR3 has 15 amino acids. CDR1 is LGHDT and CDR2 is YNNKEL in the germline V gene (reference sequence). Trimming left V 4 bases short and J 0 bases short, with 10 bases between.

This clonotype came up a few times. At one end the junction does not follow the germline gene, possibly because of a read error. The chain uses TRBV7-2 and TRBJ1-1, with 11 bases lining up with TRBD1. Germline V CDR1 and CDR2: SGHTA, FQGNSA. This CDR3 has 16 amino acids. CDR3 sequence (DNA): TGTGCCAGCCGCCCAGGGACAGGGGGGATGAACAATGAAGCTTTCTTT. Amino acids: CASRPGTGGMNNEAFF.

As to this clonotype: The germline gene is not matched at one end of the junction; a read error may be the cause. This chain connects TRBV4-2 to TRBJ2-7; no reliable D call. CDR3 size: 12 residues. Per the germline V gene, CDR1 is LGHNA and CDR2 is YNFKEQ. In DNA, the CDR3 is TGTGCCAGCAGCCTCCTTCCCTACGAGGAGTACTTC. It specifies CASSLLPYEEYF.

This clonotype was found many times. The rearrangement joins TRBV6-1 to TRBJ2-1; 8 bases align to TRBD2. The CDR3 runs 13 residues. The J segment lost 2 bases and the V segment lost 7 bases, leaving 1 base of the junction unmatched. Germline lookup yields CDR1 MNHNS and CDR2 SASEGT. This chain's CDR3 is CASKAGAYNEQFF. Here the CDR3 DNA reads TGTGCCAGCAAAGCGGGGGCCTACAATGAGCAGTTCTTC.